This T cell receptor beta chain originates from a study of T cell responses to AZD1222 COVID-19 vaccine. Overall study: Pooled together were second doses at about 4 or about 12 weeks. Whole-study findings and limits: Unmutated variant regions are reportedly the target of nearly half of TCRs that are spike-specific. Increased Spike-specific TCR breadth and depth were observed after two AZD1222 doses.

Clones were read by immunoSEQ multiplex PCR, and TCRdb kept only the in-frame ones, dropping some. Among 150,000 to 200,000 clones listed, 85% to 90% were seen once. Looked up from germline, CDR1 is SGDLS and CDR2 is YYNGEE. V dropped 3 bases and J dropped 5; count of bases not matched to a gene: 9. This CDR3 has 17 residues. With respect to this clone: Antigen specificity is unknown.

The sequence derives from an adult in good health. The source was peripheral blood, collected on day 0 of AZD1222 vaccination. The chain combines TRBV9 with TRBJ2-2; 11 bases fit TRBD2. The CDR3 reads CASSAMVGLAGTGELFF. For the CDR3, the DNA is TGTGCCAGCAGCGCGATGGTAGGACTAGCGGGTACCGGGGAGCTGTTTTTT.